The rows below give T cell receptor beta chains drawn from one sample of a study of Graves' ophthalmopathy and Graves' hyperthyroidism. MiXCR, applied by TCRdb to the multiplex PCR reads, yields one record per CDR3 protein. The sample consists of almost 750,000 distinct CDR3 sequences, 40% of them appearing once. The source material was peripheral blood. These TCRs come from an adult man with Graves' ophthalmopathy. Both conserved end residues are part of each CDR3. D genes are given only for firm matches. Only some rows state a clone size, as once, few, many or a class for expanded clones.

clone_size j_call v_call d_call cdr3_nt cdr3_aa
- TRBJ2-2 TRBV9 - TGTGCCAGCAGCGTAGCTGCTCTAGGGGGAGGGAACACCGGGGAGCTGTTTTTT CASSVAALGGGNTGELFF
few TRBJ2-5 TRBV20-1 - TGCAGTGCTAGATGGTCAGCACAAGAGACCCAGTACTTC CSARWSAQETQYF
many TRBJ1-6 TRBV10-2 - TGCGCCAGCAGTGAGTTCCACAATTCACCCCTCCACTTT CASSEFHNSPLHF
few TRBJ1-6 TRBV9 - TGTGCCAGCAGCGTTGTCGTGGGTGCGGGTTATAATTCACCCCTCCACTTT CASSVVVGAGYNSPLHF
- TRBJ1-3 TRBV20-1 - TGCAGTGCCCTCCAATGGGGCTTGGGAAACACCATATATTTT CSALQWGLGNTIYF
- TRBJ1-5 TRBV5-5 - TGTGCCAGCAGCTTGGGGGTGTGGAGCGGATGGAATCAGCCCCAGCATTTT CASSLGVWSGWNQPQHF
- TRBJ1-5 TRBV7-2 - TGTGCCAGCAGCTCGGACAGCGGGGGCGACAATCAGCCCCAGCATTTT CASSSDSGGDNQPQHF
- TRBJ1-5 TRBV29-1 - TGCAGCGTTTGGGGAGGGTTGGGGCAGCCCCAGCATTTT CSVWGGLGQPQHF
few TRBJ1-1 TRBV7-9 - TGTGCCAGCAGCTTAATAGCCGGGGGCACTGAAGCTTTCTTT CASSLIAGGTEAFF
- TRBJ2-7 TRBV29-1 TRBD1 TGCAGCGTTGAGGACGACAGGGGTGGCGAGCAGTACTTC CSVEDDRGGEQYF
many TRBJ2-5 TRBV7-9 - TGTGCCAGCAGCCAGGGAGCACGAGAGACCCAGTACTTC CASSQGARETQYF
few TRBJ2-5 TRBV2 TRBD1 TGTGCCACCGGACAGGGGTGGGAGACCCAGTACTTC CATGQGWETQYF
few TRBJ1-6 TRBV25-1 TRBD1 TGTGCCAGCAGTTACGCCCGACAGGGGTTTTCACCCCTCCACTTT CASSYARQGFSPLHF
many TRBJ2-5 TRBV15 - TGTGCCACCAGCATAAGGTCTGTCTCTGGAGAGACCCAGTACTTC CATSIRSVSGETQYF
many TRBJ2-6 TRBV5-1 - TGCGCCAGCAGCCAGGACAGTGGCTCAGGGGCCAACGTCCTGACTTTC CASSQDSGSGANVLTF
- TRBJ2-7 TRBV3-1 TRBD2 TGTGCCGGCAGCCAAACCCTAGCGGGAGACGAGCAGTACTTC CAGSQTLAGDEQYF
once TRBJ1-5 TRBV24-1 TRBD1 TGTGCCACCAGCGAGACAGGGTGGAGGGGCCAGCCCCAGCATTTT CATSETGWRGQPQHF
many TRBJ1-6 TRBV7-2 - TGTGCCAGCAGCTTAGAACAGGGAAGAATAAATTCACCCCTCCACTTT CASSLEQGRINSPLHF
few TRBJ2-7 TRBV7-9 TRBD1 TGTGCCAGCAGCTCGGGACAGGCCCGCTCCTACGAGCAGTACTTC CASSSGQARSYEQYF
few TRBJ1-5 TRBV24-1 - TGTGCCAGCAGTTACTCTATCCGCAATCAGCCCCAGCATTTT CASSYSIRNQPQHF
- TRBJ2-2 TRBV5-4 - TGTGCCAGCAGCTTGAGGTCGGCCGGGGAGCTGTTTTTT CASSLRSAGELFF
many TRBJ1-5 TRBV10-3 - TGTGCCATCAGGTCAGAAAGTAGCAATCAGCCCCAGCATTTT CAIRSESSNQPQHF